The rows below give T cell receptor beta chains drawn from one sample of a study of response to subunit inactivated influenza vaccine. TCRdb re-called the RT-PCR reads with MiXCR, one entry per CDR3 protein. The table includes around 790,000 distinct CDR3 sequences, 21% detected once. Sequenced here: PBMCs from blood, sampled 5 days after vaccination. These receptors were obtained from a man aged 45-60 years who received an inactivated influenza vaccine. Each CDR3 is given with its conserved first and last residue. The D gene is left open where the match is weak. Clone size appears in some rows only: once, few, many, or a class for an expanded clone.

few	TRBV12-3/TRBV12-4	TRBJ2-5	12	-	TGTGCCAGCAGTTTCATCGCGGGGACCCAGTACTTC	CASSFIAGTQYF
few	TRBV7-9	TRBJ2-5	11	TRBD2	TGTGCCGTACTAGCGCTGGAGACCCAGTACTTC	CAVLALETQYF
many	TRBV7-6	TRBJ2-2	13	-	TGTGCCAGCAGCTTAATCTTTCCCGGGGAGCTGTTTTTT	CASSLIFPGELFF
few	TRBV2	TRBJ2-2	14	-	TGTGCCAGCAGTGATGACAGAAACACCGGGGAGCTGTTTTTT	CASSDDRNTGELFF
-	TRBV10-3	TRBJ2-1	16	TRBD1	TGTGCCATCAGTGGAAACCGGGACAGGGACTACAATGAGCAGTTCTTC	CAISGNRDRDYNEQFF
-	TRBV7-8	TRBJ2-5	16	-	TGTGCCAGCGTAACCCCCTACGGGAAGAGGCGGGAGACCCAGTACTTC	CASVTPYGKRRETQYF
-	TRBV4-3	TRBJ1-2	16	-	TGCGCCAGCAGCCAAGAATCGGGCGTCTGGGGCTATGGCTACACCTTC	CASSQESGVWGYGYTF
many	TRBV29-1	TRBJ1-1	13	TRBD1	TGCAGCGCTCGGACAGGGATGAACACTGAAGCTTTCTTT	CSARTGMNTEAFF
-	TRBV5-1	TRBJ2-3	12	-	TGCGCCAGCAGCCCGGAACAAGATACGCAGTATTTT	CASSPEQDTQYF
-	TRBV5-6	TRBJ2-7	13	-	TGTGCCATGGGCACTGGGCTCCACTACGAGCAGTACTTC	CAMGTGLHYEQYF
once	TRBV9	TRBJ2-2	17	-	TGTGCCAGCAGCGTTCAAGGTCTGGGCTACAACACCGGGGAGCTGTTTTTT	CASSVQGLGYNTGELFF